This TCR beta chain is from a study of blood T cell repertoires in COVID-19. Study-wide background: Sources were T cells, B-cell-depleted T cells, or PBMCs; the material itself was cDNA or gDNA.

With V trimmed by 3 bases and J by 14 bases, 6 bases remained unmatched. The V gene's germline CDR1 is MNHNS and CDR2 SASEGT. CDR3 length equals 12 residues. The table came from immunoSEQ multiplex PCR; TCRdb's copy has only in-frame clones and leaves some out. The table lists approximately 120,000 clones, 90% to 95% of them singletons. The receptor was isolated from a man aged 45-60 years with COVID-19, enrolled during active disease. Sequenced: peripheral blood. V and J are TRBV6-1 and TRBJ2-3; TRBD2 aligns across 9 bases. The CDR3 here is CASSDGTSRGYF. DNA for the CDR3: TGTGCCAGCAGTGACGGGACTAGCCGTGGGTATTTT.